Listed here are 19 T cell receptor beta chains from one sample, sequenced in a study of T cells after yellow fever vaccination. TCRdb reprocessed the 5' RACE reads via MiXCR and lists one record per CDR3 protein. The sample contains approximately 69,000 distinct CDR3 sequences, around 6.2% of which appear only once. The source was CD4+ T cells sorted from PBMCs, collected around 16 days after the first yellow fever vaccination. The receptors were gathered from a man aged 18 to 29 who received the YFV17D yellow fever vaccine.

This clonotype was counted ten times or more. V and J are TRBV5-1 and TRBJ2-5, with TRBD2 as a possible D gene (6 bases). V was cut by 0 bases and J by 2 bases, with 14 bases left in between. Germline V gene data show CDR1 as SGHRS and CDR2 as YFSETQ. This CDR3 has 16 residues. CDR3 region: CASSLGDLMGQETQYF. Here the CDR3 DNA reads TGCGCCAGCAGCTTGGGGGACTTAATGGGGCAAGAGACCCAGTACTTC.

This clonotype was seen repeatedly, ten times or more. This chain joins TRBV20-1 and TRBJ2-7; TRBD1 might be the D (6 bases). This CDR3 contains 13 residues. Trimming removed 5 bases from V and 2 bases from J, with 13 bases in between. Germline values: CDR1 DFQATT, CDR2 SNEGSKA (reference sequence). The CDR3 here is CSAVDRRPYEQYF. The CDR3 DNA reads TGCAGTGCTGTTGACAGGCGTCCCTACGAGCAGTACTTC.

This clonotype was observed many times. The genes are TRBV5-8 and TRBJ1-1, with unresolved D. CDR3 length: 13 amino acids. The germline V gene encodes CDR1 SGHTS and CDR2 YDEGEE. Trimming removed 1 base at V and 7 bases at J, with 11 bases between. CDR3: CASSLFVRSEAFF. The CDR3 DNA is TGTGCCAGCAGCTTGTTCGTCCGGAGTGAAGCTTTCTTT.

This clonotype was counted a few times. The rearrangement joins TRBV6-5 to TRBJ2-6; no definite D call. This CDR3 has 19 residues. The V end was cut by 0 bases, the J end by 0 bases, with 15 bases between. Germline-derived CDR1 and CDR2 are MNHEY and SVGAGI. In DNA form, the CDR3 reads TGTGCCAGCAGTTACTCGAAGCCAGGTCTTTTCTCTGGGGCCAACGTCCTGACTTTC. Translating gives CASSYSKPGLFSGANVLTF.

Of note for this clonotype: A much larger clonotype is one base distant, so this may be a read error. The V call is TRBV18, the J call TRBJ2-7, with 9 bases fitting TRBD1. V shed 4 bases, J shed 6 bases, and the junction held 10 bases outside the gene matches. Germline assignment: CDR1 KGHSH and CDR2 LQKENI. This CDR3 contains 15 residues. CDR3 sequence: CASSLGTGWSCEQYV. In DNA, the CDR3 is TGTGCCAGCTCACTAGGGACAGGGTGGAGCTGCGAGCAGTACGTC.

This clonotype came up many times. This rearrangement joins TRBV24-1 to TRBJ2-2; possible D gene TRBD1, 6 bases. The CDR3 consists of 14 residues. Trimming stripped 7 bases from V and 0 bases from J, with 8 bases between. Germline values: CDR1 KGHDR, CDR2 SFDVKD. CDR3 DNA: TGTGCCACCAGGGGGACAACGAACACCGGGGAGCTGTTTTTT. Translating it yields CATRGTTNTGELFF.

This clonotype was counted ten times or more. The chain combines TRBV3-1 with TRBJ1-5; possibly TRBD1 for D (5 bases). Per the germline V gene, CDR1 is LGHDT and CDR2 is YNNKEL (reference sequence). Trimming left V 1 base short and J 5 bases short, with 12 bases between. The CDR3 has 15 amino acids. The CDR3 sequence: CASSQGGGVDQPQHF. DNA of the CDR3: TGTGCCAGCAGCCAAGGGGGAGGGGTCGATCAGCCCCAGCATTTT.

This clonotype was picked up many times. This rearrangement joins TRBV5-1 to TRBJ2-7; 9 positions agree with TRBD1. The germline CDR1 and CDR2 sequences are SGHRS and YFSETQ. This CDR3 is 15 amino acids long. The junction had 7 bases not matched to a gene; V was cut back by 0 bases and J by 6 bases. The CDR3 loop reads CASSLAVDRGFEQYF. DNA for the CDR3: TGCGCCAGCAGCTTGGCCGTGGACAGGGGTTTCGAGCAGTACTTC.

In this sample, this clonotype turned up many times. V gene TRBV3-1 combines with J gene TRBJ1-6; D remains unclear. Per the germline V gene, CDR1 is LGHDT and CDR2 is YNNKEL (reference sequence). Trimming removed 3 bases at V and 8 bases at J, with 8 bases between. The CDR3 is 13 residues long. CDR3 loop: CASSQTGDSPLHF. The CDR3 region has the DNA TGTGCCAGCAGCCAGACCGGGGATTCACCCCTCCACTTT.

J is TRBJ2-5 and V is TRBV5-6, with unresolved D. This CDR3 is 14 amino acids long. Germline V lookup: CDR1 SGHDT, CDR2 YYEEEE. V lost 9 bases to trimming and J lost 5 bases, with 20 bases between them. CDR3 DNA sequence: TGTGCCATCGGCCCCGGACCCCTCCACGAGACCCAGTACTTC. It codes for CAIGPGPLHETQYF.

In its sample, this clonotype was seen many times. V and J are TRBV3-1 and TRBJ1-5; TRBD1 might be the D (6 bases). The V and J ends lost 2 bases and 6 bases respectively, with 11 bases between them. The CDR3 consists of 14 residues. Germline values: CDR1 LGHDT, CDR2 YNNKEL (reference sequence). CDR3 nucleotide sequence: TGTGCCAGCAGCCAAACAGGGTTAAGTCAGCCCCAGCATTTT. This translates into CASSQTGLSQPQHF.

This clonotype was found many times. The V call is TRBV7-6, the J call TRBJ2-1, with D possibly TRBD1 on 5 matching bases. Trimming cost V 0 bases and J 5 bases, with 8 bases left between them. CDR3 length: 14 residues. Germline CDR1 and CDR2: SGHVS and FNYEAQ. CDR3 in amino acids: CASSLAPRDNEQFF. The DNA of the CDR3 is TGTGCCAGCAGCTTAGCGCCCAGGGACAATGAGCAGTTCTTC.

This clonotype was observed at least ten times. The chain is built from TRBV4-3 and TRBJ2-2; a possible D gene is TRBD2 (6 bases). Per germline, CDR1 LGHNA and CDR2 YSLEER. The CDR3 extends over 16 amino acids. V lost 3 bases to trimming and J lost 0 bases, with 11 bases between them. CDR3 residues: CASSHTGVANTGELFF. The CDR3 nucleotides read TGCGCCAGCAGCCACACGGGGGTTGCGAACACCGGGGAGCTGTTTTTT.

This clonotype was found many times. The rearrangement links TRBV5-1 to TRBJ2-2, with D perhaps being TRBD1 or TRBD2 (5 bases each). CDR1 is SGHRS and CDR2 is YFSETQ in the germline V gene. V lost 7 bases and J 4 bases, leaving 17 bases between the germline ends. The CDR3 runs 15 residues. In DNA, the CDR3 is TGCGCCAGCTTCGCTGGGACGGGGATCACCGGGGAGCTGTTTTTT. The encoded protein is CASFAGTGITGELFF. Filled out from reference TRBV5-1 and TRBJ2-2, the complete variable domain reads KAGVTQTPRYLIKTRGQQVTLSCSPISGHRSVSWYQQTPGQGLQFLFEYFSETQRNKGNFPGRFSGRQFSNSRSEMNVSTLELGDSALYLCASFAGTGITGELFFGEGSRLTVL.

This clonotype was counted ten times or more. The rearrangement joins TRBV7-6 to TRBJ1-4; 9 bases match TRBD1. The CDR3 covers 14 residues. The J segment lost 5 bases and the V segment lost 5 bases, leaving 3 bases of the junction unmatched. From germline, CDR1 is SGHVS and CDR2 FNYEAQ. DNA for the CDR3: TGTGCCAGCAGCGCCGGGACAGGGAATGAAAAACTGTTTTTT. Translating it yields CASSAGTGNEKLFF.

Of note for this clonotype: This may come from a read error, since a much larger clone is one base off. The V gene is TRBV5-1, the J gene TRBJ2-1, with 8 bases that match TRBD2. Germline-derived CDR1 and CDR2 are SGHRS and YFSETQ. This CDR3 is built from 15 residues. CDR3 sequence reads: CTSSSGAGGHDEQFF. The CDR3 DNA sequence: TGCACCAGCAGCTCTGGGGCGGGGGGTCACGATGAGCAGTTCTTC.

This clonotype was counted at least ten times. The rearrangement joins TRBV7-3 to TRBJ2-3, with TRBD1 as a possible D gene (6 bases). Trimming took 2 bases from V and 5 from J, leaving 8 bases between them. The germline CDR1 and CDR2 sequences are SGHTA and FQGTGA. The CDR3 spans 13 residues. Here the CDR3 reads CASSLQQGDTQYF. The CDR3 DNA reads TGTGCCAGCAGCTTACAACAGGGAGATACGCAGTATTTT. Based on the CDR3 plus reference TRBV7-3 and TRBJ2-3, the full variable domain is GAGVSQTPSNKVTEKGKYVELRCDPISGHTALYWYRQSLGQGPEFLIYFQGTGAADDSGLPNDRFFAVRPEGSVSTLKIQRTERGDSAVYLCASSLQQGDTQYFGPGTRLTVL.

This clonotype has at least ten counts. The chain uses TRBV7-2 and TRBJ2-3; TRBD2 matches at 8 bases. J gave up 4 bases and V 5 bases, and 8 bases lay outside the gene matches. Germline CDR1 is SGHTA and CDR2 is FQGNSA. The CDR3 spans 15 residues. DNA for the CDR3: TGTGCCAGCAGCCTTAATAGCGGGGCCTCAGATACGCAGTATTTT. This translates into CASSLNSGASDTQYF. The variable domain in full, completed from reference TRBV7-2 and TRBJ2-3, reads GAGVSQSPSNKVTEKGKDVELRCDPISGHTALYWYRQSLGQGLEFLIYFQGNSAPDKSGLPSDRFSAERTGGSVSTLTIQRTQQEDSAVYLCASSLNSGASDTQYFGPGTRLTVL.

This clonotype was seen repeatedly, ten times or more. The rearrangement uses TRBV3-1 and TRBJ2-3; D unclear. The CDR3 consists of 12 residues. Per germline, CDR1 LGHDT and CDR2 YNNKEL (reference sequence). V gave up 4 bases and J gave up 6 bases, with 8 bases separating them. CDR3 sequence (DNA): TGTGCCAGCAGCCCGGCACTTGATACGCAGTATTTT. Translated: CASSPALDTQYF.